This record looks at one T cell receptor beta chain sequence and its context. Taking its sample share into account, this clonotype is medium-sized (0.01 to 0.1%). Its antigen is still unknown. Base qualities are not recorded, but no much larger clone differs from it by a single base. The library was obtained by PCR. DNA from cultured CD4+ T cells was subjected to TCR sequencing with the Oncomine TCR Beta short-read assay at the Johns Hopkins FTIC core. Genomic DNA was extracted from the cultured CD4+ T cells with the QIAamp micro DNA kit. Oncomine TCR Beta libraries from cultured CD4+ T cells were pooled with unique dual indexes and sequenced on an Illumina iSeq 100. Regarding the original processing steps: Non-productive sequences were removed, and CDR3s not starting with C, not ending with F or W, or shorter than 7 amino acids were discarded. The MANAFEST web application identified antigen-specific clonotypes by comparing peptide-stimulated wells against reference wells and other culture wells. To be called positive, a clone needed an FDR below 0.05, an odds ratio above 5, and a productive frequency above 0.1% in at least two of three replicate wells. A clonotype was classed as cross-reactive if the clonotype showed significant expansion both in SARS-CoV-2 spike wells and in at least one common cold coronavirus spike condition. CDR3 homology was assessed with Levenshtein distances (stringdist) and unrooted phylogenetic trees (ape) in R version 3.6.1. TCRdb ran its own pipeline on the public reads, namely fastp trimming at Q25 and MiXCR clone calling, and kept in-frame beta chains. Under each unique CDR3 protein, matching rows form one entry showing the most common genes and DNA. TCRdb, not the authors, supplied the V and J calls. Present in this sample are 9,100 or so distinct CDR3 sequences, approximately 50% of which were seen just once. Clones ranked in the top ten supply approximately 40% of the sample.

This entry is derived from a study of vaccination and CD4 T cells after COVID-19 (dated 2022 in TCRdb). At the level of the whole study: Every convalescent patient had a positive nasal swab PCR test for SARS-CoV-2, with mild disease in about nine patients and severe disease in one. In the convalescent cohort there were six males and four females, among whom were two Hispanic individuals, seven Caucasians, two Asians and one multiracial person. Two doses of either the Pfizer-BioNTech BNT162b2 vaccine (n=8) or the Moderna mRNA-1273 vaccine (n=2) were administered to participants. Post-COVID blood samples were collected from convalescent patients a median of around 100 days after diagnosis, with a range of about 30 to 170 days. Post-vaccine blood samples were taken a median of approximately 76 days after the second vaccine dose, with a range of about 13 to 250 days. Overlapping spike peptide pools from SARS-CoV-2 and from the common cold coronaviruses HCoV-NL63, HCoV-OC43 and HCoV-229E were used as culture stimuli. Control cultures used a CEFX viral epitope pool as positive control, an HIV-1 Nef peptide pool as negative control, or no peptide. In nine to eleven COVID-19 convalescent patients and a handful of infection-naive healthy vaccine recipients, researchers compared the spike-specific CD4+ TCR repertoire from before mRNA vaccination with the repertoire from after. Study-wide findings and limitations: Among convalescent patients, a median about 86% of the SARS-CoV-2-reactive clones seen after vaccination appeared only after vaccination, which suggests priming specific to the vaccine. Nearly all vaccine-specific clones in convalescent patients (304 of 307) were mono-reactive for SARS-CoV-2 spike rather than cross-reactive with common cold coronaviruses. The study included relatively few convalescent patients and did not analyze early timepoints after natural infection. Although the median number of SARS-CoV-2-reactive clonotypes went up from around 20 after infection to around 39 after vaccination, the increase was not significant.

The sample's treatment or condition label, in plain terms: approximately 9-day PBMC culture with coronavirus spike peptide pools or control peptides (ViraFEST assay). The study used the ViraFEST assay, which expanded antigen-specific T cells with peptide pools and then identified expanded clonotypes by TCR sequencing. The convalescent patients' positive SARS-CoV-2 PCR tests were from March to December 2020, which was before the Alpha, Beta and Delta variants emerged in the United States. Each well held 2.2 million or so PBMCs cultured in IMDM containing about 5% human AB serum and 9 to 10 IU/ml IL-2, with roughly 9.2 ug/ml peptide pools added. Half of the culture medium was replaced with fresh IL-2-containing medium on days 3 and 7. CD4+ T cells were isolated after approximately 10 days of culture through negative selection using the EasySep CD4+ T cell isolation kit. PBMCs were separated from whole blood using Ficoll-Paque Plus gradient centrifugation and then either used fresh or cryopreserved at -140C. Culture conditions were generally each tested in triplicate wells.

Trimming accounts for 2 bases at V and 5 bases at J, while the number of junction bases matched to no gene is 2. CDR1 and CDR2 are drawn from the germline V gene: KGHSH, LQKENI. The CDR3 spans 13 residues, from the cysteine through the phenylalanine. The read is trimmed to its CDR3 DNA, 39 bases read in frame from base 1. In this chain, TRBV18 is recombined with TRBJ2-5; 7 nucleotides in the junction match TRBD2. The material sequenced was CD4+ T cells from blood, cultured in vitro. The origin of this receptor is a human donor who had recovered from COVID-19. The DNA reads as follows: TGTGCCAGCTCACCAGGAGCGGGGGAGACCCAGTACTTC. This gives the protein CASSPGAGETQYF.